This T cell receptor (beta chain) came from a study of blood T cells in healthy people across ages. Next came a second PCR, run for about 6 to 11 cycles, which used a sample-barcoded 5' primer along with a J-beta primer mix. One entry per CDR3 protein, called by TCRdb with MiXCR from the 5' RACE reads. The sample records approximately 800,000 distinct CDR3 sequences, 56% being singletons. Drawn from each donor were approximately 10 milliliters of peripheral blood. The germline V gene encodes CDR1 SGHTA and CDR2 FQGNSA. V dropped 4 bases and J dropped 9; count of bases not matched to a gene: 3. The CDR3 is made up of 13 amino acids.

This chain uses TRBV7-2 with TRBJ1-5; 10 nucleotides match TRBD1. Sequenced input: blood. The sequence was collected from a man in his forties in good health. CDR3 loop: CASSSGQGWPQHF. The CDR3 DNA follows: TGTGCCAGCAGCTCGGGACAGGGGTGGCCCCAGCATTTT.